This entry lists 4 T cell receptor beta chains sequenced from one sample in a study of cytomegalovirus exposure and HLA in healthy donors. It was with 60 Vbeta and 13 Jbeta primers that the PCR ran. Method: immunoSEQ multiplex PCR; TCRdb's copy keeps in-frame clones and lacks some. Among approximately 220,000 clones listed, approximately 80% were seen once. Sequenced material: PBMCs. Source of these receptors: a boy aged 2-9 years in good health and CMV-seronegative.

V and J are TRBV19 and TRBJ2-5; 10 positions match TRBD2. This CDR3 spans 15 amino acids. With V trimmed by 5 bases and J by 4 bases, 7 bases remained unmatched. Germline V gene sequence: CDR1 LNHDA, CDR2 SQIVND (reference sequence). CDR3 DNA: TGTGCCAGTAGTGCTAGCGGGAGTGAGGGAGAGACCCAGTACTTC. Translated: CASSASGSEGETQYF. The variable domain in full, with the rest retrieved from reference TRBV19 and TRBJ2-5, is DGGITQSPKYLFRKEGQNVTLSCEQNLNHDAMYWYRQDPGQGLRLIYYSQIVNDFQKGDIAEGYSVSREKKESFPLTVTSAQKNPTAFYLCASSASGSEGETQYFGPGTRLLVL.

V usage is TRBV9 and J usage is TRBJ1-1, with D tentatively TRBD1 (5 bases). Trimming shortened V by 0 bases and J by 5 bases, and 14 bases separated the two germline ends. Germline V CDR1 and CDR2: SGDLS, YYNGEE. The CDR3 sequence is 15 residues long. This CDR3 is CASSVVSGRGTEAFF. The CDR3 DNA sequence: TGTGCCAGCAGCGTAGTATCAGGGAGGGGTACTGAAGCTTTCTTT.

The chain carries TRBV7-9 and TRBJ2-7, with 9 bases fitting TRBD1. The CDR3 runs 15 residues. From germline, CDR1 is SEHNR and CDR2 FQNEAQ (reference sequence). J was trimmed by 2 bases and V by 3 bases; bases with no gene match: 5. Here the CDR3 DNA reads TGTGCCAGCAGCTTGAAGGACAGGGGACCCTACGAGCAGTACTTC. It encodes CASSLKDRGPYEQYF.

Worth noting for this clone: At one end, the junction sequence differs from germline, possibly due to a read error. V usage is TRBV7-7 and J usage is TRBJ2-5; 11 bases align to TRBD2. There are 16 residues in the CDR3. Germline CDR1 and CDR2: SSHAT and FNYEAQ (reference sequence). The CDR3 is CASSPLAGARQETQYF. CDR3 bases: TGTGCTAGCAGCCCACTAGCGGGGGCCCGACAAGAGACCCAGTACTTC.